The subject of this entry is one TCR beta chain. The sample holds a few counts of this clonotype. Its antigen is still unknown. No qualities accompany the bases; no much larger clone lies one base away. Libraries came from PCR. This sample was sequenced with an Illumina HiSeq 2500. Molecular barcoding was employed in the preparation of TCR libraries, with unique molecular identifiers being used to normalize TCRbeta repertoire quantification. TCRdb cleaned the public reads at Q25 with fastp, built clones with MiXCR and kept in-frame beta chains. One record per CDR3 amino acid sequence lists the most common genes and DNA. Present in this sample are over 100,000 distinct CDR3 sequences, under 7% of which were seen just once. The biggest ten clones account for approximately 6.6% of the sample. What the time point label conveys for this sample: day 60 (about 2 months) after transplantation. In the paper's terms, the treatment or condition label means: allogeneic hematopoietic cell transplantation with graft depleted of TCRalphabeta T cells and CD19 B cells. The children who served as transplant recipients had been given grafts of TCRalphabeta/CD19-depleted allogeneic hematopoietic cells.

This record comes from a study of T-cell reconstitution after alpha-beta-depleted transplantation in children (dated by TCRdb to the mid-2010s). Regarding the study in general: Using TCR repertoire profiling, the study quantitatively followed how T-cell immune reconstitution unfolded in children after TCRalphabeta/CD19-depleted allogeneic hematopoietic cell transplantation.

Looking up the germline V gene yields CDR1 LGHNA and CDR2 YNFKEQ. The CDR3 numbers 17 residues from cysteine through phenylalanine. Kept here is only the CDR3 DNA, which spans 51 bases and is read in frame from base 1. After removal of 1 base from V and 9 bases from J, the junction retains 11 bases not matched to a gene. Findings and caveats that apply to the study as a whole: Hyperexpanded clone frequencies declined over subsequent months; after one year, T-cell counts and TCRbeta diversity were mostly attributed to newly produced T cells. The apparently early alphabetaT-cell count recovery about two months after transplant was reportedly dependent on only several hundred rapidly expanded clones derived from non-depleted graft cells. In some patients, the high TCRbeta diversity seen at day 60 was put down to recipient T cells and intrathymic progenitors that had survived conditioning.

Sequencing was performed on PBMCs, mostly from graft donor cells, taken 60 days after TCRalphabeta/CD19-depleted stem cell transplant. The chain uses TRBV4-2 and TRBJ2-1; TRBD2 agrees with 11 junctional bases. The sequence was collected from a female patient aged 2-9 years who had a stem cell transplant for Fanconi anemia, so the T cells may come from the graft donor. The CDR3 corresponds to CASSQAQLAGVRSEQFF. The DNA reads TGTGCCAGCAGCCAAGCCCAACTAGCGGGAGTACGGAGTGAGCAGTTCTTC.